These 23 T cell receptor beta chains came from one sample sequenced in a study of blood T cell repertoires in COVID-19. Data came from immunoSEQ multiplex PCR; TCRdb stores just in-frame clones and leaves some out. Of 100,000 or so clones listed, 80% to 90% are singletons. The source material was peripheral blood. All receptors come from a woman over 75 with acute or convalescent COVID-19.

The genes are TRBV19 and TRBJ1-2; D may be TRBD1 (5 bases). CDR1 and CDR2 from the germline V gene are LNHDA and SQIVND (reference sequence). This CDR3 contains 13 residues. Trimming took 5 bases from V and 10 from J, leaving 17 bases between them. CDR3 in amino acids: CASSPSTPGHYTF. CDR3 sequence (DNA): TGTGCCAGTAGTCCCTCAACCCCAGGGCACTACACCTTC.

The rearrangement uses TRBV11-2 and TRBJ2-2, with 8 bases fitting TRBD1. The CDR3 spans 16 residues. V lost 5 bases and J lost 7; bases outside the gene matches: 12. Germline CDR1 reads SGHAT; CDR2 reads FQNNGV. The chain's CDR3 is CASSITTGVAGGELFF. CDR3 bases: TGTGCCAGCAGCATAACGACAGGGGTGGCGGGCGGGGAGCTGTTTTTT.

The chain recombines TRBV2 with TRBJ1-3; 7 positions agree with TRBD1. CDR1 SNHLY and CDR2 FYNNEI come from the germline V gene. With V trimmed by 5 bases and J by 9 bases, 1 base remained unmatched. This CDR3 region has 11 residues. CDR3 region: CASSNRGTIYF. The CDR3, as DNA: TGTGCCAGCAGTAACAGGGGCACCATATATTTT.

The rearrangement joins TRBV2 to TRBJ2-3, with 9 bases identical to TRBD1. This CDR3 is built from 14 residues. Germline assignment: CDR1 SNHLY and CDR2 FYNNEI. With V trimmed by 4 bases and J by 3 bases, 2 bases remained unmatched. CDR3 coding DNA: TGTGCCAGCAGTGGACAGGGGGGAACAGATACGCAGTATTTT. Protein: CASSGQGGTDTQYF.

V is TRBV4-1 and J is TRBJ1-2, with D possibly TRBD1 on 6 matching bases. Deletions cut 1 base from V and 8 bases from J, with 14 bases between. This CDR3 contains 14 residues. Germline V lookup: CDR1 MGHRA, CDR2 YSYEKL. CDR3 DNA sequence: TGCGCCAGCAGCCAAGGAGTGTCAGGGGTCGGCTACACCTTC. This encodes CASSQGVSGVGYTF.

The chain couples TRBV30 to TRBJ2-7; D is possibly TRBD2 (6 bases). The CDR3 length is 14 residues. Trimming took off 0 bases at V and 2 bases at J, with 11 bases between the two ends. In germline, CDR1 is GTSNPN, CDR2 SVGIG (reference sequence). The CDR3 sequence is CAWSVPGDPYEQYF. For the CDR3, the DNA is TGTGCCTGGAGTGTACCGGGGGATCCCTACGAGCAGTACTTC.

The CDR3 bases are TGTGCCTGGACCCCGGGGCGGGGGTACGAGCAGTACTTC. Amino acids: CAWTPGRGYEQYF. V usage is TRBV30 and J usage is TRBJ2-7, with 7 bases aligning to TRBD2. Germline V gene lookup returns CDR1 GTSNPN and CDR2 SVGIG (reference sequence). The trim removed 4 bases at V and 4 bases at J, leaving 7 bases unmatched. The CDR3 has 13 residues.

This rearrangement joins TRBV4-1 to TRBJ2-5, with TRBD1 as a possible D gene (5 bases). The V gene's germline CDR1 is MGHRA and CDR2 YSYEKL. The CDR3 is 15 residues long. V lost 1 base and J lost 5, with 14 bases in between. The CDR3 reads CASSQVGAGSETQYF. The CDR3 nucleotides are TGCGCCAGCAGCCAAGTAGGCGCAGGGTCGGAGACCCAGTACTTC.

The chain employs TRBV28 and TRBJ2-3; 9 bases agree with TRBD2. Germline-derived CDR1 and CDR2 are MDHEN and SYDVKM. The V segment lost 7 bases and the J segment 2 bases; nucleotides outside the gene matches: 1. This CDR3 has 13 residues. CDR3 nucleotide sequence: TGTGCCAGCACTAGCGGGACCACAGATACGCAGTATTTT. Residues: CASTSGTTDTQYF. Variable domain in full (rest from reference TRBV28 and TRBJ2-3): DVKVTQSSRYLVKRTGEKVFLECVQDMDHENMFWYRQDPGLGLRLIYFSYDVKMKEKGDIPEGYSVSREKKERFSLILESASTNQTSMYLCASTSGTTDTQYFGPGTRLTVL.

The chain uses TRBV28 and TRBJ2-7; no clear D gene. Germline V gene lookup returns CDR1 MDHEN and CDR2 SYDVKM. V shed 3 bases and J shed 3 bases, with 6 bases lying between them. The CDR3 spans 12 residues. This CDR3 is CASSFRYYEQYF. The CDR3 nucleotides read TGTGCCAGCAGTTTCAGGTACTACGAGCAGTACTTC.

This rearrangement joins TRBV5-6 to TRBJ2-2; 7 bases agree with TRBD1. The ends lost 4 bases at V and 3 bases at J; junction bases unmatched: 6. From germline, CDR1 is SGHDT and CDR2 YYEEEE. This CDR3 is 15 amino acids long. The CDR3 sequence: CASSDDRVHTGELFF. DNA for the CDR3: TGTGCCAGCAGCGACGACAGGGTCCACACCGGGGAGCTGTTTTTT.

V and J are TRBV21-1 and TRBJ1-6; the table's D gene call, TRBD1, was not cross checked with the DNA. TRBV21-1 counts as a pseudogene. This CDR3 region has 17 residues. Here the CDR3 DNA reads TGTGCCAGCAGCACGCTTACGATGGCAGGGGTGAATTCACCCCTCCACTTT. This gives the protein CASSTLTMAGVNSPLHF.

Written as DNA, the CDR3 is TGTGCCAGCAGCTCAGACAGATTCTACGAGCAGTACTTC. This encodes CASSSDRFYEQYF. The chain uses TRBV7-6 and TRBJ2-7; perhaps TRBD1 as D (5 bases). CDR1 is SGHVS, CDR2 FNYEAQ, per germline. This CDR3 comprises 13 residues. V lost 4 bases and J lost 3, with 10 bases in between.

The chain employs TRBV6-6 and TRBJ1-4; D not resolved. The CDR3 is 15 amino acids. V was clipped by 5 bases and J by 2 bases, with 12 bases between them. Germline CDR1 is MNHNY and CDR2 is SVGAGI (reference sequence). CDR3 residues: CASSGRGPTNEKLFF. CDR3 nucleotides: TGTGCCAGCAGTGGACGCGGGCCCACTAATGAAAAACTGTTTTTT.

The J gene is TRBJ2-7, the V gene TRBV4-1, with D unresolved. The CDR3 length is 15 residues. V was shortened by 1 base and J by 4 bases, with 14 bases between the two germline ends. Germline assignment: CDR1 MGHRA and CDR2 YSYEKL. CDR3 amino acids: CASSQVSVNRYEQYF. The CDR3 DNA sequence: TGCGCCAGCAGCCAAGTGAGCGTCAATAGGTACGAGCAGTACTTC.

The V call is TRBV6-5, the J call TRBJ1-2; weak D call: TRBD1 (5 bases). The CDR3 loop spans 15 amino acids. The germline V gene has CDR1 MNHEY and CDR2 SVGAGI. Trimming cost V 6 bases and J 0 bases, with 14 bases left between them. CDR3 DNA sequence: TGTGCCAGCAGCCCCGGGGGGAACGCTAACTATGGCTACACCTTC. Its translation: CASSPGGNANYGYTF.

CDR3 DNA sequence: TGTGCCAGCAGCTTGCTTCAGACGAACACCGGGGAGCTGTTTTTT. It encodes CASSLLQTNTGELFF. The rearrangement uses TRBV5-4 and TRBJ2-2; D remains ambiguous. The V gene's germline CDR1 is SGHNT and CDR2 YYREEE (reference sequence). V was pared by 1 base and J by 0 bases, with 7 bases between. The CDR3 is made up of 15 amino acids.

V and J are TRBV7-2 and TRBJ2-1; TRBD2 matches 9 bases. Germline CDR1 is SGHTA and CDR2 is FQGNSA. The CDR3 contains 14 residues. Trimming at V came to 6 bases and at J to 6 bases, leaving 6 bases not matched to a gene. This CDR3 reads CASRGTSQFNEQFF. The CDR3 nucleotides read TGTGCCAGCAGAGGGACTAGCCAATTCAATGAGCAGTTCTTC.

This chain links TRBV19 with TRBJ1-6, with D maybe TRBD1 (6 bases). CDR1 and CDR2 (germline): LNHDA, SQIVND (reference sequence). This CDR3 is 17 amino acids long. The germline V and J ends were trimmed by 6 bases and 9 bases, with 24 bases remaining between them. CDR3 in amino acids: CASSTTHLRGGVSPLHF. CDR3 DNA: TGTGCCAGTAGCACAACCCACCTCAGGGGTGGTGTTTCACCCCTCCACTTT.

The V gene is TRBV5-4, the J gene TRBJ1-1; 8 bases map to TRBD1. V gave up 5 bases and J gave up 3 bases; unmatched junction bases: 6. CDR1 is SGHNT, CDR2 YYREEE, per germline (reference sequence). This CDR3 has 14 amino acids. CDR3 region: CASRPDRGDTEAFF. CDR3 sequence (DNA): TGTGCCAGCAGACCCGACAGGGGAGACACTGAAGCTTTCTTT.

The chain is built from TRBV19 and TRBJ2-4; the match to TRBD2 covers 7 bases. The germline gives CDR1 LNHDA, CDR2 SQIVND (reference sequence). The CDR3 is made up of 16 amino acids. The V gene end was trimmed by 4 bases and the J gene end by 1 base; junction bases not matched to a gene: 7. Written as DNA, the CDR3 is TGTGCCAGTAGTACCGACGGGGGGTTGGCCAAAAACATTCAGTACTTC. Translated, it gives CASSTDGGLAKNIQYF.

This chain joins TRBV19 and TRBJ1-2, with no clear D. There are 18 residues in the CDR3. Deletions cut 3 bases from V and 6 bases from J, with 26 bases between. Germline assignment: CDR1 LNHDA and CDR2 SQIVND (reference sequence). CDR3 residues: CASSISWSLGGFEDGYTF. CDR3 DNA: TGTGCCAGTAGTATTTCTTGGTCGCTTGGCGGTTTTGAAGATGGCTACACCTTC.

Comment on this clone: Other DNA sequences within the sample encode an identical CDR3. The chain has TRBV3-1 (or the pseudogene TRBV3-2) and TRBJ2-7; no clear D. The V gene's germline CDR1 is LGHDT and CDR2 YNNKEL (reference sequence). Trimming removed 1 base from V and 3 bases from J, with 4 bases in between. The CDR3 contains 12 residues. CDR3 amino acids: CASSQGSYEQYF. The CDR3 DNA is TGTGCCAGCAGCCAAGGCAGCTACGAGCAGTACTTC.